The clone carrying this T cell receptor beta chain was seen only a few times. As yet, its antigen is unknown. This clone may be a read error of a much larger clone one base away. Using a J-beta primer mix together with a sample-barcoded 5' primer, a second PCR was run for about 6 to 11 cycles. MiXCR, applied by TCRdb to the 5' RACE reads, yields one record per CDR3 protein. The sample shows hundreds of thousands of distinct CDR3 sequences, over 40% of them seen only once. This sample was included in a study of blood T cells in healthy people across ages. Background on the study: T cells yielded about one barcoded beta molecule per two cells through template switching.

The study, taken as a whole, reports: Getting older went along with TCR beta diversity per million T cells dropping roughly linearly.

At least 5 micrograms of total RNA were extracted per sample. Sequenced input: blood. The sequence was collected from a woman aged 80 or over in good health.

The CDR3: CASSVSTYSYNEQYF. The CDR3 DNA is TGTGCCAGCAGCGTTAGCACCTACTCCTACAATGAGCAGTACTTC. J is TRBJ2-1 and V is TRBV9; D gene ambiguous. The J call may be mistaken, given a closer DNA end match to TRBJ2-7. The germline V gene has CDR1 SGDLS and CDR2 YYNGEE. The CDR3 sequence is 15 residues long.